The clone carrying this T cell receptor (beta chain) was counted a few times. The data stem from a study of beta chain features in type 1 diabetes. The CDR3 runs to 13 residues. Per germline, CDR1 SGHRS and CDR2 YFSETQ. Trimming stripped 2 bases from V and 5 bases from J, with 9 bases between. What was sequenced were expressed TCRB transcripts, since all of the isolated RNA had been reverse transcribed. Several million reads on average were seen across naive, central memory and regulatory T cell samples. Here immunoSEQ multiplex PCR was the method, and the copy in TCRdb shows in-frame clones only, minus some. The top ten hold under 0.5% of the sample, which has about 340,000 clones, roughly 8% seen once.

The rearrangement joins TRBV5-1 to TRBJ2-3, with TRBD1 as a possible D gene (6 bases). What was sequenced was central memory CD4+ T cells from blood. The TCR originated in a woman in her late teens or twenties in good health. CDR3 protein: CASSFRGQDTQYF. Written as DNA, the CDR3 is TGCGCCAGCAGCTTCAGGGGACAAGATACGCAGTATTTT.